Listed below are T cell receptor beta chains from one sample, sequenced in a study of blood T cell repertoires in COVID-19. Profiling relied on immunoSEQ multiplex PCR, and the TCRdb table lists in-frame clones only, not all of them. The data contain under 350,000 clones, under 90% of them seen just once; the ten biggest clones take up roughly 1.8%. Specimen: PBMCs or T cells enriched from blood (not recorded which). These receptors came from a woman aged 60-75 years who had recovered from COVID-19. Each CDR3 is given with its conserved first and last residue. The D gene is left open where the match is weak. Clone size is given for some rows only: seen once, a few or many times, or a class if the clone is expanded.

v_gene	j_gene	abundance	d_gene	CDR3nt	CDR3aa
TRBV6-1	TRBJ2-7	once	NA	TGTGCCAGCAGTGAAGGATGGGGGGCCTACGAGCAGTACTTC	CASSEGWGAYEQYF
TRBV15	TRBJ1-4	NA	NA	TGTGCCACCAGCACCGAGGTAGAAAAACTGTTTTTT	CATSTEVEKLFF
TRBV2	TRBJ2-3	NA	TRBD2	TGTGCCAGCCATGGCGGGGGGGCCTGGGATACGCAGTATTTT	CASHGGGAWDTQYF
TRBV19	TRBJ1-2	few	NA	TGTGCCAGTAGTATTGGGCAGACCTATGGCTACACCTTC	CASSIGQTYGYTF
TRBV3-1/TRBV3-2	TRBJ1-1	NA	TRBD1	TGTGCCAGCAGCAACGGACAGGGGGCGGACACTGAAGCTTTCTTT	CASSNGQGADTEAFF
TRBV19	TRBJ2-3	once	TRBD1	TGTGCCAGTAGCGAAAACCGGGACAGGGGGCGAGATACGCAGTATTTT	CASSENRDRGRDTQYF
TRBV5-8	TRBJ2-7	NA	TRBD2	TGTGCCAGCAGCTTCCAAGCGGGAGTGTCCTACGAGCAGTACTTC	CASSFQAGVSYEQYF
TRBV5-1	TRBJ1-1	NA	NA	TGCGCCAGCAGGTCCGCGTTAAGGGGACTCCAAATCCCGAACACTGAAGCTTTCTTT	CASRSALRGLQIPNTEAFF
TRBV5-1	TRBJ2-2	few	NA	TGCGCCAGCAGCTTGGAGCGGGCGAACACCGGGGAGCTGTTTTTT	CASSLERANTGELFF
TRBV2	TRBJ2-4	once	TRBD1	TGTGCCAGCAGGGGACAGGTCTCCAAAAACATTCAGTACTTC	CASRGQVSKNIQYF
TRBV2	TRBJ2-3	NA	NA	TGTGCCAGCAGACTAGATTCAGATACGCAGTATTTT	CASRLDSDTQYF
TRBV6-5	TRBJ2-7	NA	NA	TGTGCCAGCAGCGCCAGGGAGGCCTACGAGCAGTACTTC	CASSAREAYEQYF
TRBV19	TRBJ2-1	NA	TRBD2	TGTGCCAGTAGTCCCGGGACTAGCGTTTACAATGAGCAGTTCTTC	CASSPGTSVYNEQFF
TRBV19	TRBJ1-2	NA	NA	TGTGCCAGTAGATGGCAGGCGACGTATGGCTACACCTTC	CASRWQATYGYTF
TRBV27	TRBJ1-5	once	TRBD1	TGTGCCAGCAGTCCATACGGACAGGGCGATCAGCCCCAGCATTTT	CASSPYGQGDQPQHF
TRBV2	TRBJ2-5	NA	TRBD1	TGTGCCAGCAGGACAGGGGAGGTCAGTGAAGAGACCCAGTACTTC	CASRTGEVSEETQYF
TRBV7-9	TRBJ2-7	once	TRBD2	TGTGCCAGCAGCTTGGGGCTAGCGGGAGATGAGCAGTACTTC	CASSLGLAGDEQYF
TRBV2	TRBJ1-5	NA	TRBD1	TGTGCCAGCAGTCAGGACAGGGGCCCGAATCAGCCCCAGCATTTT	CASSQDRGPNQPQHF
TRBV19	TRBJ1-5	NA	NA	TGTGCCACTACGATACCGGCGGGCAATCAGCCCCAGCATTTT	CATTIPAGNQPQHF
TRBV5-1	TRBJ2-5	NA	TRBD1	TGCGCCAGCAGCCAGGGGACAGAAGAGACCCAGTACTTC	CASSQGTEETQYF
TRBV7-8	TRBJ1-2	NA	NA	TGTGCCAGCAGCCCTGGACTGCTAGGGAACTATGGCTACACCTTC	CASSPGLLGNYGYTF
TRBV7-9	TRBJ1-6	NA	TRBD1	TGTGCCAGCAGCTTGGACAGGGATTCACCCCTCCACTTT	CASSLDRDSPLHF
TRBV5-4	TRBJ1-1	once	NA	TGTGCCAGCAGCTTGGGGGGGGGCACTGAAGCTTTCTTT	CASSLGGGTEAFF
TRBV11-3	TRBJ2-3	NA	NA	TGTGCCAGCAGCTTAGGGCTCGTGGACATTGAGTATTTT	CASSLGLVDIEYF
TRBV1	TRBJ1-2	NA	NA	TGCACCAGCAGCCAAGTTAACGATTGCCGGGACAGGGATATCTCTGGCTACACCTTC	CTSSQVNDCRDRDISGYTF
TRBV7-9	TRBJ2-5	NA	NA	TGTGCCAGCAGCTCAATCCCGGACAACCAAGAGACCCAGTACTTC	CASSSIPDNQETQYF
TRBV5-1	TRBJ1-2	NA	NA	TGCGCCAGCAGCTTGGTGGGTCAGGGTGGCTACACCTTC	CASSLVGQGGYTF
TRBV15	TRBJ2-7	NA	TRBD1	TGTGCCACCAGCAGGGAGCTTTTTGTGCAGGGGGATGTCCACGAGCAGTACTTC	CATSRELFVQGDVHEQYF
TRBV28	TRBJ1-4	NA	TRBD1	TGTGCCAGCAGTTTGGGACAGATCAGGAAGCTGTTTTTT	CASSLGQIRKLFF
TRBV6-5	TRBJ1-2	NA	NA	TGTGCCAGCAGTCGGGGGAGGGACCGGATTTATGGCTACACCTTC	CASSRGRDRIYGYTF
TRBV18	TRBJ1-4	once	NA	TGTGCCAGCTCTTTGTCGGGAGCGAATGAGAAACTGTTTTTT	CASSLSGANEKLFF
TRBV30	TRBJ2-7	NA	NA	TGTGCCTGGAGTGTACGGGGAGCCTACGAGCAGTACTTC	CAWSVRGAYEQYF
TRBV28	TRBJ1-6	NA	NA	TGTGCCAGCAGTGCGAACAGGGTGGGGGCCCTCCACTTT	CASSANRVGALHF
TRBV2	TRBJ1-6	NA	TRBD1	TGTGCCAGCAGTGAAGGACAGGGGATTAGTTCACCCCTCCACTTT	CASSEGQGISSPLHF
TRBV2	TRBJ2-7	NA	TRBD2	TGTGCCAGCGCCGACGGAGCTAGCGGTTCCTACGAGCAGTACTTC	CASADGASGSYEQYF
TRBV27	TRBJ1-6	NA	NA	TGTGCCAGCAGTGGTACAGCACTCTATAATTCACCCCTCCACTTT	CASSGTALYNSPLHF
TRBV28	TRBJ2-3	NA	NA	TGTGCCAGCAGACCATCGACGGGGGAAGATACGCAGTATTTT	CASRPSTGEDTQYF
TRBV7-2	TRBJ1-2	NA	TRBD1	TGTGCCAGCAGCTACGGACAGGGGGTTTATGGCTATGGCTACACCTTC	CASSYGQGVYGYGYTF
TRBV2	TRBJ2-1	few	NA	TGTGCCAGCAGTGAAGGGGGCGCTAGCTCCTACAATGAGCAGTTCTTC	CASSEGGASSYNEQFF
TRBV4-1	TRBJ2-7	NA	TRBD1	TGCGCCAGCAGCCCGTTCGACAGGGGCTATGAGCAGTACTTC	CASSPFDRGYEQYF
TRBV19	TRBJ2-7	NA	TRBD2	TGTGCCAGTAGTCAAACCGTGACTAGCGGAGTCTACGAGCAGTACTTC	CASSQTVTSGVYEQYF
TRBV2	TRBJ2-7	NA	TRBD2	TGTGCCAGCAGTGAAGGGGTAGCGGGACCTTACGAGCAGTACTTC	CASSEGVAGPYEQYF
TRBV5-4	TRBJ2-4	NA	TRBD1	TGTGCCAGCAGCTCAGTTATAGGGGGCGGAAACATTCAGTACTTC	CASSSVIGGGNIQYF
TRBV18	TRBJ2-5	NA	TRBD2	TGTGCCAGCTCACCCGGACTAGCGGGAGACGAGACCCAGTACTTC	CASSPGLAGDETQYF
TRBV11-2	TRBJ1-6	few	NA	TGTGCCAGCAGCTTACGGGACACCCATAATTCACCCCTCCACTTT	CASSLRDTHNSPLHF
TRBV19	TRBJ1-2	once	NA	TGTGCCAGTAGTATAGGTACCGGGTATGGCTACACCTTC	CASSIGTGYGYTF
TRBV18	TRBJ2-1	NA	TRBD1	TGTGCCAGCTCACCGACAGGGCGGAATGAGCAGTTCTTC	CASSPTGRNEQFF
TRBV11-3	TRBJ2-7	once	NA	TGTGCCAGCTGGAGTACGTGCGCATTCTCCTACGAGCAGTACTTC	CASWSTCAFSYEQYF
TRBV9	TRBJ1-6	NA	TRBD1	TGTGCCAGCACTCTGACAGGGGTTTCCCCTACCCTCCACTTT	CASTLTGVSPTLHF
TRBV30	TRBJ1-4	NA	NA	TGTGCCTGGAGTGCGGGACTGCATAATGAAAAACTGTTTTTT	CAWSAGLHNEKLFF
TRBV30	TRBJ1-2	NA	TRBD1	TGTGCCTGGGCGACAGGGACGTATGGCTACACCTTC	CAWATGTYGYTF
TRBV11-2	TRBJ2-7	NA	TRBD2	TGTGCCAGCAGCTCGACTAGCGGGGTTGAGCAGTACTTC	CASSSTSGVEQYF
TRBV2	TRBJ1-3	NA	TRBD1	TGTGCCAGCAGTTCTCAGGGGGCGGGGAGCGGAAACACCATATATTTT	CASSSQGAGSGNTIYF
TRBV7-9	TRBJ2-7	NA	TRBD1	TGTGCCAGCAGCAACAGGGGGGACGAGCAGTACTTC	CASSNRGDEQYF
TRBV4-1	TRBJ1-1	NA	NA	TGCGCCAGCAGTGGAGAGAACACTGAAGCTTTCTTT	CASSGENTEAFF
TRBV1	TRBJ2-7	once	NA	TGCACCCTTGAATGGGACAGGGGGTCACACGAGCAGTACTTC	CTLEWDRGSHEQYF
TRBV28	TRBJ2-5	once	TRBD2	TGTGCCAGCAGTATCCGCGGGAGTAGTGGAGAGACCCAGTACTTC	CASSIRGSSGETQYF
TRBV28	TRBJ1-1	NA	TRBD1	TGTGCCAGCAGTTGGGGACAGATGAACACTGAAGCTTTCTTT	CASSWGQMNTEAFF
TRBV7-3	TRBJ1-2	NA	TRBD1	TGTGCCAGCAGCAATTTACAGGGGGCGGATGGCTACACCTTC	CASSNLQGADGYTF
TRBV18	TRBJ1-3	NA	NA	TGTGCCAGCTCACCGGGGCTATTAGACTCTGGAAACACCATATATTTT	CASSPGLLDSGNTIYF